The 14 T cell receptor beta chains listed next were all sequenced from one sample in a study of PD-1 blockade in classical Hodgkin lymphoma. Exposure to brentuximab vedotin varied, and each patient had relapsed following autologous stem cell transplantation. Magnetic negative selection was used to purify CD4+ T cells from thawed PBMCs. Only in-frame clones appear in the TCRdb table, and some are missing; sequencing was by immunoSEQ multiplex PCR. The table shows around 17,000 clones, with over 80% occurring only once. Sequenced here: CD4+ T cells from blood, sampled at baseline. The receptors here all came from a human donor with classical Hodgkin lymphoma.

This clone was detected only a few times. The V and J genes are TRBV7-9 and TRBJ1-1; no firm D call. In germline, CDR1 is SEHNR, CDR2 FQNEAQ (reference sequence). Trimming cost V 5 bases and J 6 bases, with 13 bases left between them. CDR3 size: 13 residues. CDR3: CASSVQRVAEAFF. The CDR3, as DNA: TGTGCCAGCAGCGTGCAGAGGGTTGCTGAAGCTTTCTTT.

The chain joins TRBV28 to TRBJ2-7; D possibly corresponds to TRBD1 (6 bases). Germline V gene data show CDR1 as MDHEN and CDR2 as SYDVKM. The CDR3 has 14 residues. The V end lost 6 bases, the J end lost 1 base, and 13 bases lay between the germline ends. CDR3 DNA sequence: TGTGCCAGCAGCTTTCCGGACAGATCCTACGAGCAGTACTTC. Protein sequence: CASSFPDRSYEQYF.

The chain couples TRBV5-1 to TRBJ2-3; D possibly corresponds to TRBD1 (6 bases). V was trimmed by 0 bases and J by 2 bases, leaving 7 bases between them. The CDR3 spans 14 residues. Looked up from germline, CDR1 is SGHRS and CDR2 is YFSETQ. The CDR3, as DNA: TGCGCCAGCAGCTTGGGGACAGCCACAGATACGCAGTATTTT. This gives the protein CASSLGTATDTQYF.

The rearrangement joins TRBV7-9 to TRBJ2-2; D is tentatively TRBD1 or TRBD2 (5 bases each). Trimming removed 5 bases from V and 7 bases from J, with 14 bases in between. CDR3 length: 14 amino acids. From germline, CDR1 is SEHNR and CDR2 FQNEAQ (reference sequence). The CDR3 loop reads CASSPRDRHGELFF. CDR3 nucleotides: TGTGCCAGCAGCCCCAGGGACCGCCACGGGGAGCTGTTTTTT.

The chain combines TRBV6-5 with TRBJ1-1; 7 bases line up with TRBD1. There are 16 residues in the CDR3. V lost 2 bases and J lost 4; bases outside the gene matches: 10. Germline CDR1 MNHEY, CDR2 SVGAGI. The CDR3 coding sequence is TGTGCCAGCAGTTACGCGTCAGGGGGTCGACGCACTGAAGCTTTCTTT. Its protein product is CASSYASGGRRTEAFF.

The chain employs TRBV1 and TRBJ1-1; no DNA check was done on the table's D call, TRBD1. TRBV1 is noted as a pseudogene. The CDR3 totals 10 residues. The CDR3 nucleotides read TGCACCAGCCAGGGGGGAGAAGCTTTCTTT. Translation gives CTSQGGEAFF.

V usage is TRBV10-1 and J usage is TRBJ1-2; 7 bases agree with TRBD1. Unmatched junction bases numbered 8, after V lost 6 bases and J lost 1 base. CDR1 and CDR2 (germline): WNHNN, SYGVQD (reference sequence). This CDR3 contains 15 residues. CDR3 amino acids: CASSSRDRFNYGYTF. In nucleotides, the CDR3 is TGCGCCAGCAGCTCCCGGGACAGATTTAACTATGGCTACACCTTC.

V is TRBV9 and J is TRBJ2-2; D gene uncertain. The CDR3 covers 14 residues. V was trimmed by 1 base and J by 3 bases, leaving 7 bases between them. The germline V gene encodes CDR1 SGDLS and CDR2 YYNGEE. CDR3 in DNA: TGTGCCAGCAGCGTACTGGGCTACACCGGGGAGCTGTTTTTT. This encodes CASSVLGYTGELFF.

This chain uses TRBV7-2 with TRBJ2-7; D is ambiguous. CDR3 length equals 15 residues. V lost 1 base, J lost 0 bases, and 10 bases lay in between. The V gene's germline CDR1 is SGHTA and CDR2 FQGNSA. CDR3 sequence: CASSLEGLSSYEQYF. The CDR3 region has the DNA TGTGCCAGCAGCTTAGAAGGGCTTAGCTCCTACGAGCAGTACTTC.

V usage is TRBV7-2 and J usage is TRBJ2-4; no definite D call. This CDR3 has 14 amino acids. Germline values: CDR1 SGHTA, CDR2 FQGNSA. Between the trimmed V and J ends, which lost 3 bases and 1 base, there was a span of 7 bases. The CDR3 bases are TGTGCCAGCAGCTTCGTCAGTGCCAAAAACATTCAGTACTTC. It encodes CASSFVSAKNIQYF.

CDR3 sequence (DNA): TGTGCCAGCACCGGACAGGGGTGGTACGAGCAGTACTTC. It yields the protein CASTGQGWYEQYF. This rearrangement joins TRBV28 to TRBJ2-7, with 9 positions matching TRBD1. CDR1 is MDHEN, CDR2 SYDVKM, per germline. This CDR3 has 13 residues. With 7 bases clipped from V and 4 bases from J, the junction kept 5 bases outside the gene matches.

About this clone itself: Sequence at one end of the junction differs from germline and may be a read error. The chain carries TRBV7-7 and TRBJ2-5; D unclear. Per the germline V gene, CDR1 is SSHAT and CDR2 is FNYEAQ (reference sequence). CDR3 length: 13 amino acids. CDR3 residues: CASSLAVGETQYF. The CDR3 nucleotides are TGTGCTAGCAGCTTAGCCGTAGGGGAGACCCAGTACTTC.

The chain combines TRBV10-3 with TRBJ1-1; D possibly corresponds to TRBD1 (5 bases). Trimming cost V 10 bases and J 4 bases, with 13 bases left between them. This CDR3 is built from 12 residues. Per the germline V gene, CDR1 is ENHRY and CDR2 is SYGVKD. This CDR3 reads CATRDSRTEAFF. The CDR3 nucleotides read TGTGCCACTCGGGACTCTCGCACTGAAGCTTTCTTT.

The rearrangement joins TRBV19 to TRBJ1-2, with TRBD1 identical over 10 bases. Unmatched junction bases numbered 6, after V lost 3 bases and J lost 8 bases. This CDR3 has 14 amino acids. Germline loops: CDR1 LNHDA, CDR2 SQIVND (reference sequence). The CDR3 DNA reads TGTGCCAGTAGTATCCGGGACAGGGGATCGGGCTACACCTTC. This codes for CASSIRDRGSGYTF.